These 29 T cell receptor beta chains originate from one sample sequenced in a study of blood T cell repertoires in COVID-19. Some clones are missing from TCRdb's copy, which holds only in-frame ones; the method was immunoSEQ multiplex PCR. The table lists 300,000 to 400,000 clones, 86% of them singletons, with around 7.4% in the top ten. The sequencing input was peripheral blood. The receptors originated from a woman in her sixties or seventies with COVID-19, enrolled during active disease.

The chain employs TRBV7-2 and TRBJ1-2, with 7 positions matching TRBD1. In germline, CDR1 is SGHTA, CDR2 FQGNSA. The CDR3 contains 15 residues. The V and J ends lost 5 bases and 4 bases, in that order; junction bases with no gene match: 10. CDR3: CASSPRQGGIYGYTF. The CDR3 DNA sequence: TGTGCCAGCAGCCCCCGACAGGGCGGGATCTATGGCTACACCTTC.

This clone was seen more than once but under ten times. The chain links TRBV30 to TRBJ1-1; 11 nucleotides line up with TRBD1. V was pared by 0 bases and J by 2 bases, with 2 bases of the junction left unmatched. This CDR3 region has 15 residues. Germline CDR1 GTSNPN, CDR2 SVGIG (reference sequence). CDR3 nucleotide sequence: TGTGCCTGGAGTGTCGGACAGGGGGCTAACACTGAAGCTTTCTTT. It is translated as CAWSVGQGANTEAFF.

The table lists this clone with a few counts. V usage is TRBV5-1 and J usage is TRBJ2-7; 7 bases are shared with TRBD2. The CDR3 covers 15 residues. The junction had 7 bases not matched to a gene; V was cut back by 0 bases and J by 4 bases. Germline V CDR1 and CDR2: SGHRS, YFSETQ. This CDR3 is CASSLAFSGGYEQYF. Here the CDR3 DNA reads TGCGCCAGCAGCTTGGCCTTCTCGGGAGGTTACGAGCAGTACTTC.

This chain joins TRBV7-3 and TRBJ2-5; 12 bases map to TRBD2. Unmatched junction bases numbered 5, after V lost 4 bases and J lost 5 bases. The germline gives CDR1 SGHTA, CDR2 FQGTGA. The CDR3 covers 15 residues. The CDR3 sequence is CASSSSGGAPETQYF. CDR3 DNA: TGTGCCAGCAGCTCTAGCGGGGGGGCTCCTGAGACCCAGTACTTC. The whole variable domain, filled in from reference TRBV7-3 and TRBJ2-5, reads GAGVSQTPSNKVTEKGKYVELRCDPISGHTALYWYRQSLGQGPEFLIYFQGTGAADDSGLPNDRFFAVRPEGSVSTLKIQRTERGDSAVYLCASSSSGGAPETQYFGPGTRLLVL.

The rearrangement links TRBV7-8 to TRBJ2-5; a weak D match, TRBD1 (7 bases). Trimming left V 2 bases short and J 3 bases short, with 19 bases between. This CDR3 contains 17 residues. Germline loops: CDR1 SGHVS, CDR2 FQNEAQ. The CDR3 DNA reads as TGTGCCAGCAGCTTAAGGTGGACAGGACTAAGCAAAGAGACCCAGTACTTC. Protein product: CASSLRWTGLSKETQYF.

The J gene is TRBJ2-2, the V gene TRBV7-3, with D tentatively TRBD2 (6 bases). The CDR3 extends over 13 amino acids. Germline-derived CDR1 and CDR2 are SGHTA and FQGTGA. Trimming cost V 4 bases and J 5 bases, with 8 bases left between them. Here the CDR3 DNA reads TGTGCCAGCAGCTGGGGGAGGACCGGGGAGCTGTTTTTT. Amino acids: CASSWGRTGELFF.

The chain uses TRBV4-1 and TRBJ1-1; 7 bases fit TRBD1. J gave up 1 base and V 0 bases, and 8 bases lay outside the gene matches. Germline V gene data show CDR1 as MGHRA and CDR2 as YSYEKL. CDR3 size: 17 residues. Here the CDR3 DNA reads TGCGCCAGCAGCCAAGATATTCCCGGGACAGCGAACACTGAAGCTTTCTTT. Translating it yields CASSQDIPGTANTEAFF.

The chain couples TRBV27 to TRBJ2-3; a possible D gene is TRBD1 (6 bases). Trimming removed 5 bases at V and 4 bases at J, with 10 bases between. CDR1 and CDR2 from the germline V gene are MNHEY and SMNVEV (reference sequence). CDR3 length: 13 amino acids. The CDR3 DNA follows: TGTGCCAGCAGTCGGACAGCATCAGATACGCAGTATTTT. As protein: CASSRTASDTQYF.

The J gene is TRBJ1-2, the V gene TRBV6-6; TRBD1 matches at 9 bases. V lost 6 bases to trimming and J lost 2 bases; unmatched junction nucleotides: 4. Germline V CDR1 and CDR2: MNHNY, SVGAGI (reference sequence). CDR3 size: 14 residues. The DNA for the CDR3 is TGTGCCAGCAGACCCACAGGGGGCAACTATGGCTACACCTTC. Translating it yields CASRPTGGNYGYTF.

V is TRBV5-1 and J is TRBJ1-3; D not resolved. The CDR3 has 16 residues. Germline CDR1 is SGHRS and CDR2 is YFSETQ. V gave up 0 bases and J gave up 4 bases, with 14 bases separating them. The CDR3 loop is CASSLGLQIPGNTIYF. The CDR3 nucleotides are TGCGCCAGCAGCTTGGGGCTCCAGATACCGGGAAACACCATATATTTT.

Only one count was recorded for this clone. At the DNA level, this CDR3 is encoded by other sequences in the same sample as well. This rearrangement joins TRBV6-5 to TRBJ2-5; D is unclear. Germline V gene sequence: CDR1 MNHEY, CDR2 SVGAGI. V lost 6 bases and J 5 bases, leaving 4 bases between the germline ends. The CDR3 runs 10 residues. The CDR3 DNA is TGTGCCAGCAGACTGGAGACCCAGTACTTC. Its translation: CASRLETQYF.

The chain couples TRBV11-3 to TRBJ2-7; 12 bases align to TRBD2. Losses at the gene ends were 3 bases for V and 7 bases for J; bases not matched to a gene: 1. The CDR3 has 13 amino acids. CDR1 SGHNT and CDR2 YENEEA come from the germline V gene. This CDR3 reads CASSFTSGGEQYF. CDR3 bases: TGTGCCAGCAGCTTCACTAGCGGGGGGGAGCAGTACTTC.

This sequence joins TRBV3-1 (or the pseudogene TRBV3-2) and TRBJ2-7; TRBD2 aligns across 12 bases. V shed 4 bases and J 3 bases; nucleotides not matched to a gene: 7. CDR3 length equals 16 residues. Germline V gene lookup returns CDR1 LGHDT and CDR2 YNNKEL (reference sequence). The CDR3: CASSLRTSGTFYEQYF. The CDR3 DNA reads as TGTGCCAGCAGCCTCCGGACTAGCGGGACCTTCTACGAGCAGTACTTC.

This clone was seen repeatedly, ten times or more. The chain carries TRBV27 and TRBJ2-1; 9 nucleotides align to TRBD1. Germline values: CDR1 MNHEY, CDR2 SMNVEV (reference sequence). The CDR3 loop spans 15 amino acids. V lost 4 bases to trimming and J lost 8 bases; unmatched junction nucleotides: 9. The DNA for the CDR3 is TGTGCCAGCAGTTACGGGACAGGGATGAAGGATGAGCAGTTCTTC. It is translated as CASSYGTGMKDEQFF.

The CDR3 loop reads CASSLAGGVTQYF. CDR3 nucleotide sequence: TGTGCCAGCAGCTTAGCGGGCGGGGTTACGCAGTATTTT. The J gene is TRBJ2-3, the V gene TRBV7-6; D possibly corresponds to TRBD2 (6 bases). Germline V gene lookup returns CDR1 SGHVS and CDR2 FNYEAQ. The CDR3 is made up of 13 amino acids. V gave up 0 bases and J gave up 8 bases, with 9 bases separating them.

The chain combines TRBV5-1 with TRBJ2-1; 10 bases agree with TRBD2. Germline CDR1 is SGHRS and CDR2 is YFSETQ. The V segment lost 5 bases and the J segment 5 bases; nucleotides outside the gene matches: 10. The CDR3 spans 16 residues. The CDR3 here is CASRGLADVLNNEQFF. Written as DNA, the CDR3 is TGCGCCAGCAGAGGACTAGCGGACGTACTTAACAATGAGCAGTTCTTC.

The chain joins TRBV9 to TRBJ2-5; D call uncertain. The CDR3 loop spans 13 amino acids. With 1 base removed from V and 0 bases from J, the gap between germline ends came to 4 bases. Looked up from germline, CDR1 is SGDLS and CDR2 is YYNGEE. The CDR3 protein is CASSVSYQETQYF. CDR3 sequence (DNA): TGTGCCAGCAGCGTATCTTACCAAGAGACCCAGTACTTC.

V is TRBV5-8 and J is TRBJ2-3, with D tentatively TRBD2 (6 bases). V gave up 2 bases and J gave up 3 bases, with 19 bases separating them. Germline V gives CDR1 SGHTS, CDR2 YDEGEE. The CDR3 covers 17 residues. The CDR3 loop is CASSLYMAGIGTDTQYF. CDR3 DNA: TGTGCCAGCAGCTTATACATGGCGGGGATTGGAACAGATACGCAGTATTTT.

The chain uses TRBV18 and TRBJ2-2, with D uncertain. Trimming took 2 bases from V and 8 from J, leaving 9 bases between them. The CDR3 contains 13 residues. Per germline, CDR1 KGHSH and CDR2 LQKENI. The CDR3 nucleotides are TGTGCCAGCTCACCATCTCTCGGGGGGGAGCTGTTTTTT. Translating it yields CASSPSLGGELFF.

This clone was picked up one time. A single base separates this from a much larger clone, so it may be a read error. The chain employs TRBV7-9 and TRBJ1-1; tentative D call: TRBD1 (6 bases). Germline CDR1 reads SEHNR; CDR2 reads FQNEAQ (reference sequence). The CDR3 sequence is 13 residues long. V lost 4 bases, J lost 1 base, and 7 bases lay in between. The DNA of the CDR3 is TGTGCCAGCAGCTCGGGACAGAACACTGAAGCTTTCTTT. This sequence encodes CASSSGQNTEAFF.

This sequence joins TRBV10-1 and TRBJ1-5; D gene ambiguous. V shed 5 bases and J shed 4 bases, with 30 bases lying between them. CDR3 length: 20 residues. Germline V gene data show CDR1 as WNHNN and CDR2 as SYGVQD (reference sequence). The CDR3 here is CASSHDTTPSQQRKNQPQHF. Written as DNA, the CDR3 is TGCGCCAGCAGTCATGATACTACGCCTTCCCAGCAGCGAAAGAATCAGCCCCAGCATTTT.

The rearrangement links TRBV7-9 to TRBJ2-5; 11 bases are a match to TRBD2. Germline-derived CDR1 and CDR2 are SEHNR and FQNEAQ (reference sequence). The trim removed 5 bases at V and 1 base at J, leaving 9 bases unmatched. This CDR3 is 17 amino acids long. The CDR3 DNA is TGTGCCAGCAGCCGTCCGGTAGCGGGGGGGATCCAAGAGACCCAGTACTTC. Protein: CASSRPVAGGIQETQYF.

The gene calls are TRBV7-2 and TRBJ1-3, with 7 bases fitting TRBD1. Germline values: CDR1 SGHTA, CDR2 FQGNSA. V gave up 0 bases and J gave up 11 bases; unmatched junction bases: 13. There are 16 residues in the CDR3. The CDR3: CASSLATTGSRESIYF. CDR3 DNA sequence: TGTGCCAGCAGCTTAGCGACGACAGGGTCTAGAGAGTCCATATATTTT. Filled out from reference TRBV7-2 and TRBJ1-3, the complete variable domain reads GAGVSQSPSNKVTEKGKDVELRCDPISGHTALYWYRQSLGQGLEFLIYFQGNSAPDKSGLPSDRFSAERTGGSVSTLTIQRTQQEDSAVYLCASSLATTGSRESIYFGEGSWLTVV.

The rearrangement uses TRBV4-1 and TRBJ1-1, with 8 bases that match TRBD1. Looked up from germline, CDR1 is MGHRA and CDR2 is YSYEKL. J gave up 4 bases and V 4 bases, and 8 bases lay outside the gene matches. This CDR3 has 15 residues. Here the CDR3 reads CASSPLLGTGTEAFF. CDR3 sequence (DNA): TGCGCCAGCAGCCCCCTCCTTGGGACAGGCACTGAAGCTTTCTTT.

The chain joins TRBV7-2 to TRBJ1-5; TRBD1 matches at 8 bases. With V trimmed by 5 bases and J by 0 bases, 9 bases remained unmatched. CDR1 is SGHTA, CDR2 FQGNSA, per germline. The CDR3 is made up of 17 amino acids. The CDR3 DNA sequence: TGTGCCAGCAGCCGTAGACAGGGGCCCCATAGCAATCAGCCCCAGCATTTT. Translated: CASSRRQGPHSNQPQHF.

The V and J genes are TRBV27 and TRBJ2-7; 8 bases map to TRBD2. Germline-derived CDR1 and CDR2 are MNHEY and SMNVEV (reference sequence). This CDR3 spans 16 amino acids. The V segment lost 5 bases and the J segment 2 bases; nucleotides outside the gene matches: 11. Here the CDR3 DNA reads TGTGCCAGCAGTCCCCTTTTCCGGGGGGGTACCTACGAGCAGTACTTC. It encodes CASSPLFRGGTYEQYF.

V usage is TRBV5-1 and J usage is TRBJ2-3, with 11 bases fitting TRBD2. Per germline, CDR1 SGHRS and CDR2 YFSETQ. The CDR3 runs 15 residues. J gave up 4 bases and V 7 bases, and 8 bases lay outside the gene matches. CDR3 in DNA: TGCGCCAGCCGTCCTAGCGGGGGGTTCGCAGATACGCAGTATTTT. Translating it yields CASRPSGGFADTQYF.

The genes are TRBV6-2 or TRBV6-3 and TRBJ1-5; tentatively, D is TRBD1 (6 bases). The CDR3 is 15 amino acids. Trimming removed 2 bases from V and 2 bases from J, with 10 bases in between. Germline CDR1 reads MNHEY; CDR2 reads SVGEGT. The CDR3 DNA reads TGTGCCAGCAGTTACAAGGGACACCGCAATCAGCCCCAGCATTTT. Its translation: CASSYKGHRNQPQHF.

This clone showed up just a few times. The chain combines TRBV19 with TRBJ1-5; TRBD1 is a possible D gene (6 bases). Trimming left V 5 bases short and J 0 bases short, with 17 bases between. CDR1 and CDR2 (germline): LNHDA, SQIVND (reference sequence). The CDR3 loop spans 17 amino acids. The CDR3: CASSPLRTALSNQPQHF. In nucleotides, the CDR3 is TGTGCCAGTAGTCCTCTTCGGACAGCCCTTAGCAATCAGCCCCAGCATTTT.